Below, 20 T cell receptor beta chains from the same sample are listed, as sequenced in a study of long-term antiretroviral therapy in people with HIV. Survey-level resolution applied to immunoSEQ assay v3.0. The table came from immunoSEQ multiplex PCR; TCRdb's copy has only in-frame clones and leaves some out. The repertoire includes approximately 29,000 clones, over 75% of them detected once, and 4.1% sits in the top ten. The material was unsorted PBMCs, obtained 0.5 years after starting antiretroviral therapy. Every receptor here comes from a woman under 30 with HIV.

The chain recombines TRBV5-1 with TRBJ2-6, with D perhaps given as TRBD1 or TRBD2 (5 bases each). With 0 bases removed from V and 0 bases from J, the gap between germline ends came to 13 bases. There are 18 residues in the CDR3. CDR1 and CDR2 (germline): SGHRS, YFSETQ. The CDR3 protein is CASSLAYEGPSGANVLTF. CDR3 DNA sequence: TGCGCCAGCAGCTTGGCCTACGAGGGGCCCTCTGGGGCCAACGTCCTGACTTTC.

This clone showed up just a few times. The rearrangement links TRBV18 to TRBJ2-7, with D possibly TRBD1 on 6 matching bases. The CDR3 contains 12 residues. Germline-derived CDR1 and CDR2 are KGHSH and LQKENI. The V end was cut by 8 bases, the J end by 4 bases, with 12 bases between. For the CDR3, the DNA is TGTGCCAGCCGGAACACAGGGTACGAGCAGTACTTC. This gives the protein CASRNTGYEQYF.

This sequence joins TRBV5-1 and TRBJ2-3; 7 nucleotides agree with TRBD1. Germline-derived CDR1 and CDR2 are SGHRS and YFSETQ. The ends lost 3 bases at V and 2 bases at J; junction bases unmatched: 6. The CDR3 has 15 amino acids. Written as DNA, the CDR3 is TGCGCCAGCAGCTCTTTTGACAGGGACACAGATACGCAGTATTTT. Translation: CASSSFDRDTDTQYF.

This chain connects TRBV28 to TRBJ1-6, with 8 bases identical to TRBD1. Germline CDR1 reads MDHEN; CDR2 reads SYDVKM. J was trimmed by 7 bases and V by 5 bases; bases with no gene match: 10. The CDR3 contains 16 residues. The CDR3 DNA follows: TGTGCCAGCAGTCCCCGACTTGGACAGGGCAATTCACCCCTCCACTTT. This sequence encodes CASSPRLGQGNSPLHF.

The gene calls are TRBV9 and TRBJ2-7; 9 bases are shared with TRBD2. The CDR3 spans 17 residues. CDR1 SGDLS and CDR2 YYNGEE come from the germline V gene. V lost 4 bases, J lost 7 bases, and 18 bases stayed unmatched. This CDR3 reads CASSPTGGVAGEVEQYF. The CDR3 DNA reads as TGTGCCAGCAGCCCCACCGGGGGAGTAGCGGGAGAGGTTGAGCAGTACTTC. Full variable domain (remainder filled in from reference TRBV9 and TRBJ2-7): DSGVTQTPKHLITATGQRVTLRCSPRSGDLSVYWYQQSLDQGLQFLIQYYNGEERAKGNILERFSAQQFPDLHSELNLSSLELGDSALYFCASSPTGGVAGEVEQYFGPGTRLTVT.

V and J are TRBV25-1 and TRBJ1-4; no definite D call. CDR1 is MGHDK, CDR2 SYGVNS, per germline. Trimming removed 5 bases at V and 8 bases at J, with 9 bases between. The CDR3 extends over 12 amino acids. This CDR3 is CASSSTPEKLFF. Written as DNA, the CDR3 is TGTGCCAGCAGTTCGACACCCGAAAAACTGTTTTTT.

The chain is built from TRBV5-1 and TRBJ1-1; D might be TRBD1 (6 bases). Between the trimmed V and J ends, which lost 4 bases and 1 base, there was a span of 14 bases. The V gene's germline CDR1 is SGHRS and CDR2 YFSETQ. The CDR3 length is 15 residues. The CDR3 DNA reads TGCGCCAGCAGCGAACAGGGTTTCGGGAACACTGAAGCTTTCTTT. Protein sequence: CASSEQGFGNTEAFF.

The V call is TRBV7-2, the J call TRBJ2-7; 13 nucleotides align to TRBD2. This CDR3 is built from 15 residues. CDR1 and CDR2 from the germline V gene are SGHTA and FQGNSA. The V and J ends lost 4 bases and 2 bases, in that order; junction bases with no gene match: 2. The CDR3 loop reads CASSSGLAGAYEQYF. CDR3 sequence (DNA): TGTGCCAGCAGCTCTGGACTAGCGGGAGCCTACGAGCAGTACTTC. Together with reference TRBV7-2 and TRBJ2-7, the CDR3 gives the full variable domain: GAGVSQSPSNKVTEKGKDVELRCDPISGHTALYWYRQSLGQGLEFLIYFQGNSAPDKSGLPSDRFSAERTGGSVSTLTIQRTQQEDSAVYLCASSSGLAGAYEQYFGPGTRLTVT.

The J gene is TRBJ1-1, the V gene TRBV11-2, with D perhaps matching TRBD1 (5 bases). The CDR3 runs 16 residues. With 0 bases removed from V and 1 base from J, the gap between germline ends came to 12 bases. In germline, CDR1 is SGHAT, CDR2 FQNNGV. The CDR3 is CASSLDFRAQNTEAFF. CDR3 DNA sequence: TGTGCCAGCAGCTTAGATTTCAGGGCACAGAACACTGAAGCTTTCTTT.

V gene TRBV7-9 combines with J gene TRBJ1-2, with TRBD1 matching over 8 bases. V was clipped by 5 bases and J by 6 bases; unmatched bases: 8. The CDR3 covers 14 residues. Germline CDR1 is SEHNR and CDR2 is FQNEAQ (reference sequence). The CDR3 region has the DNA TGTGCCAGCAGCGCGACAGGGGTCTATGATGGCTACACCTTC. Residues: CASSATGVYDGYTF.

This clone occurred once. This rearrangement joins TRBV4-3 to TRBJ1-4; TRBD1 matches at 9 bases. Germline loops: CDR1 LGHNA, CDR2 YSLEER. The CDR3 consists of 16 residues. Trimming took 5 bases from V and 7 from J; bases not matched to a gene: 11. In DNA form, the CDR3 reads TGCGCCAGCAGCACCTCACCGGACAGGGGCGGTGAAAAACTGTTTTTT. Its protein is CASSTSPDRGGEKLFF.

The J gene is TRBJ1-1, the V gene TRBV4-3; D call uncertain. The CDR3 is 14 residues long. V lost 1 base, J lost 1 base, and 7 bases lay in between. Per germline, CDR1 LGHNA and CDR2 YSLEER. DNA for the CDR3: TGCGCCAGCAGCCAAGGCCGCGCGAACACTGAAGCTTTCTTT. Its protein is CASSQGRANTEAFF.

The DNA of the CDR3 is TGTGCCAGCAGCTTAGGAGGACCCTACGAGCAGTACTTC. This translates into CASSLGGPYEQYF. V and J are TRBV7-9 and TRBJ2-7; D not certain. This CDR3 is 13 amino acids long. Between the trimmed V and J ends, which lost 1 base and 2 bases, there was a span of 6 bases. The germline V gene encodes CDR1 SEHNR and CDR2 FQNEAQ (reference sequence).

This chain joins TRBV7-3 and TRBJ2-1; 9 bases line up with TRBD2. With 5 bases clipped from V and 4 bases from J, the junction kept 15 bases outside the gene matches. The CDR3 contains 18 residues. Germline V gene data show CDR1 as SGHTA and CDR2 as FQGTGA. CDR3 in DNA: TGTGCCAGCAGCCCAAGTCTGGGAACTAGCGGGTTATACAATGAGCAGTTCTTC. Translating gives CASSPSLGTSGLYNEQFF.

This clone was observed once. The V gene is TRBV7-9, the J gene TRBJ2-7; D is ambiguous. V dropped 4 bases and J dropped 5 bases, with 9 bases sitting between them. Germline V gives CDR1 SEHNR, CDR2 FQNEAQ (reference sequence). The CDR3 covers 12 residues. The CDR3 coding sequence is TGTGCCAGCAGCTCGAGGACCGACGAGCAGTACTTC. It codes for CASSSRTDEQYF.

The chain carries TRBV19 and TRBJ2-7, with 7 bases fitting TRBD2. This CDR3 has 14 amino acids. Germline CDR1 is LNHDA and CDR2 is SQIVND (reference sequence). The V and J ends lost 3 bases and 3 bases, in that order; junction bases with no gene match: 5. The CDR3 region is CASSIRWGGYEQYF. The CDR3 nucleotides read TGTGCCAGTAGTATCCGGTGGGGGGGCTACGAGCAGTACTTC.

CDR3 sequence reads: CASPTGESNRGEQFF. DNA for the CDR3: TGTGCCAGCCCTACAGGGGAATCCAACCGGGGTGAGCAGTTCTTC. The V and J genes are TRBV7-9 and TRBJ2-1, with TRBD1 identical over 7 bases. The CDR3 length is 15 residues. The V gene end was trimmed by 8 bases and the J gene end by 9 bases; junction bases not matched to a gene: 16. From germline, CDR1 is SEHNR and CDR2 FQNEAQ (reference sequence). The full variable domain, its missing parts supplied by reference TRBV7-9 and TRBJ2-1, is DTGVSQNPRHKITKRGQNVTFRCDPISEHNRLYWYRQTLGQGPEFLTYFQNEAQLEKSRLLSDRFSAERPKGSFSTLEIQRTEQGDSAMYLCASPTGESNRGEQFFGPGTRLTVL.

The CDR3 coding sequence is TGTGCCAGCTCCAACGACAAGGGCCAGCCCCAGCATTTT. Protein: CASSNDKGQPQHF. The rearrangement links TRBV18 to TRBJ1-5; no clear D gene. The germline CDR1 and CDR2 sequences are KGHSH and LQKENI. Trimming cost V 6 bases and J 7 bases, with 13 bases left between them. The length of the CDR3 is 13 residues.

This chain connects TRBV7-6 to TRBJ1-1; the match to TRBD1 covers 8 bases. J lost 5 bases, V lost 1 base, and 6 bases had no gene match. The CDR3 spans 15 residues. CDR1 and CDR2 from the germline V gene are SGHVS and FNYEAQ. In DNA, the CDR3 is TGTGCCAGCAGCTTAGGGGCGGACAGGGCGACTGAAGCTTTCTTT. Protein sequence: CASSLGADRATEAFF.

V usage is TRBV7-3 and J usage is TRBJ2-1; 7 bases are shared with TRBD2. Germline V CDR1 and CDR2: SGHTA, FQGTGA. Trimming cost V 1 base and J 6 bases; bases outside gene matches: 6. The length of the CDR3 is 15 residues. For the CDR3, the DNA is TGTGCCAGCAGCTTAAGGCGGGAGAGTATCAATGAGCAGTTCTTC. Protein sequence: CASSLRRESINEQFF.